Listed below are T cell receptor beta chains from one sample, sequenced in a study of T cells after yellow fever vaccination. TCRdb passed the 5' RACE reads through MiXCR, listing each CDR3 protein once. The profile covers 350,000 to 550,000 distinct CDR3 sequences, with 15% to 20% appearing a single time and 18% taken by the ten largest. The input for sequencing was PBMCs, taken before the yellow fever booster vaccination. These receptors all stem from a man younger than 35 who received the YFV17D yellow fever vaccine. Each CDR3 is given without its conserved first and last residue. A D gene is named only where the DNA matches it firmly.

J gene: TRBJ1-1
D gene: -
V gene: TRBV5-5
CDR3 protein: ASSPNPTGNTEAF

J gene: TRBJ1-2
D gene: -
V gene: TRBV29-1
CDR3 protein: SGGDGGYT

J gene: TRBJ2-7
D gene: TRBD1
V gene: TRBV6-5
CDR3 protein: ASSDRTGALDEQY

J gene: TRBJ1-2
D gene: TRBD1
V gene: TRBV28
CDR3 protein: ASSGQGRTYGYT

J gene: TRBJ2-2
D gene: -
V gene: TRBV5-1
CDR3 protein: ASSLDMSMAGELF

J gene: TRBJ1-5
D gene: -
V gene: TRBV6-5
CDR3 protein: ASSKRAGVSNQPQH

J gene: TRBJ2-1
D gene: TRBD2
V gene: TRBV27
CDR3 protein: ASRQGLAGGPNEQF

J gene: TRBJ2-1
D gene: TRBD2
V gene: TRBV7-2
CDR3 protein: ASSLSGGATNRNEQF

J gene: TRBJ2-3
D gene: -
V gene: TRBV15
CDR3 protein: ATSRDWVSDTQY

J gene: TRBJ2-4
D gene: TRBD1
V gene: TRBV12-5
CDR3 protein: ASATGQGDKNIQY

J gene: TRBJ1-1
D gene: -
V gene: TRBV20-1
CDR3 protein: SAREGSRNTEAF

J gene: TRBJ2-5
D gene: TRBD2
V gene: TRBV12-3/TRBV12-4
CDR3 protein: ASSSSGGAGETQY

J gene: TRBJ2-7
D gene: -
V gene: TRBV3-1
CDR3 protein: ASSQDPGYSGYEQY

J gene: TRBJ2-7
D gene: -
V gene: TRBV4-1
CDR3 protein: ASSQDPGAYEQY

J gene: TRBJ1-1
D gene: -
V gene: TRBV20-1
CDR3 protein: SARDAGRDTEAF

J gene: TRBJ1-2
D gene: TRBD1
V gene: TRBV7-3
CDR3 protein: ASSEQGAQGYT

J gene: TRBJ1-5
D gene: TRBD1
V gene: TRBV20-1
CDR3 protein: SAGRQGDQPQH

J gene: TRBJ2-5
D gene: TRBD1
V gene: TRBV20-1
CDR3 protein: SARGTGTSD

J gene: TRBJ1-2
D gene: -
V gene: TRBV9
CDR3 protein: ASSVATAGWYGYT

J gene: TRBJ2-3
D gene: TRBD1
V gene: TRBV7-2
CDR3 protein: ASSLAGQPTDTQY

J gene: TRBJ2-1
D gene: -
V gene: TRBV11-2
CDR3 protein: ASSSHGDSYNEQF

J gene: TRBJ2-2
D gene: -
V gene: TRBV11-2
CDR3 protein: ASSTRPGNTGELF

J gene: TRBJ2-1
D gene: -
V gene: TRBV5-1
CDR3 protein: ASSLTENEQF

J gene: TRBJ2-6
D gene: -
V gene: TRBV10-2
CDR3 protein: ATTGLVSGANVLT

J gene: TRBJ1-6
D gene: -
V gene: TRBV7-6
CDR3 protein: ASSSIGSSYNSPLH

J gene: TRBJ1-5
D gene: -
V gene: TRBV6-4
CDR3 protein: ASSDSYSNQPQH

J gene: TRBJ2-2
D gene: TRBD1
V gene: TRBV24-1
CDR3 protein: ATAGIPGTANTGELF

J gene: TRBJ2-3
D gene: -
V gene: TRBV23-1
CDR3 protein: ASITGSSTDTQY

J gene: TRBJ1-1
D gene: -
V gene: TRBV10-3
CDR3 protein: AISRGTHQGTEAF

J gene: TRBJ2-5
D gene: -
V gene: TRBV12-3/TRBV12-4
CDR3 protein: ASSFVSQETQY

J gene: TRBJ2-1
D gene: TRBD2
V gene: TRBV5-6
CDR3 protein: ASSSTSGGASTYNEQF

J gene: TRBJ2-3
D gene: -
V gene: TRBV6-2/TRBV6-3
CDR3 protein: ASSFQNPSTDTQY

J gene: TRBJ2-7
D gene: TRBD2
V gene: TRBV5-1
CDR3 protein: ASSGTSGTYEQY

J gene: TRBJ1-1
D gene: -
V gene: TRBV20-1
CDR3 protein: SARRNLNTEAF

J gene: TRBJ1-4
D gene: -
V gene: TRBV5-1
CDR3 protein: ASSLPGGATNEKLF

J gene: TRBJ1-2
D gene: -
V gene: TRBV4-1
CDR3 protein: ASSQVGGGSYGYT

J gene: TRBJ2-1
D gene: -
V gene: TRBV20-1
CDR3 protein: SARDLGGWDEQF

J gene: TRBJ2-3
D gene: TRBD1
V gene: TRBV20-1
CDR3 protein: STNRGRDTDTQY

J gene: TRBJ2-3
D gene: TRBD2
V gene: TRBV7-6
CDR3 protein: ASSVLAGGVTDTQY

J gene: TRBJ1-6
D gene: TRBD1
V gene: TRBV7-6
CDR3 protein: ASSPQTGGLSNSPLH

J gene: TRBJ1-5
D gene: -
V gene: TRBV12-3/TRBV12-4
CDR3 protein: ASSFTGINSNQPQH

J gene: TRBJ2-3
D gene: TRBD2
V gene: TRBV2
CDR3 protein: ASSRGLAGNTDTQY

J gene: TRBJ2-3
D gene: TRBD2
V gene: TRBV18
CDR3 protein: ASTGLAGTDTQY

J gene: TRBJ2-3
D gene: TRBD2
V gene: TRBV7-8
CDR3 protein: ASSSLWEGTADTQY

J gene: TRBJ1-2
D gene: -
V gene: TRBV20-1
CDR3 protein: SAPVGGASGYT

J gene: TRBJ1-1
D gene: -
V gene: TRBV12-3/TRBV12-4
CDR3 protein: ASSPTREAF

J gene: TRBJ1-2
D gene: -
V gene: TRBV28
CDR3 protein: ASSVIGGGVYGYT

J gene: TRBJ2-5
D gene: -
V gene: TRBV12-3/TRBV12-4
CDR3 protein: ASSLSGGKETQY

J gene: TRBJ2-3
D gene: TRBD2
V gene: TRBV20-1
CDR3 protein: SARLAESTDTQY

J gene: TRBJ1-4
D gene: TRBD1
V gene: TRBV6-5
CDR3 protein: ASRPTGQANEKLF

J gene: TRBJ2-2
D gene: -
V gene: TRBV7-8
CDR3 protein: ASSPPRGKLF

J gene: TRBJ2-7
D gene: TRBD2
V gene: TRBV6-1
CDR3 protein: ASSELQWEGRAWEQY

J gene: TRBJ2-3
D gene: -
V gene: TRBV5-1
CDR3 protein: ASSTGTARDTQY

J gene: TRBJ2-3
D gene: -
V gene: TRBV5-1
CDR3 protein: ASSLAAEGTQY

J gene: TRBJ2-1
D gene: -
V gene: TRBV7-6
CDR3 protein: ASSKTGAGEQF

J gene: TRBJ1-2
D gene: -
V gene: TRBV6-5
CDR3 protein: ASSYSAAWDGYT